The T cell receptor beta chain under discussion was sequenced for a study of blood T cell repertoires in COVID-19. Whole-study context: The United States, Italy and Spain were the sources of the acute and convalescent COVID-19 samples. T cells, B-cell-depleted T cells, or PBMCs supplied cDNA or gDNA.

Some clones are missing from TCRdb's copy, which holds only in-frame ones; the method was immunoSEQ multiplex PCR. This sample has some 160,000 clones, with roughly 83% found just once. Trimming shortened V by 6 bases and J by 2 bases, and 13 bases separated the two germline ends. The CDR3 spans 14 residues. Germline V gives CDR1 MNHEY, CDR2 SMNVEV (reference sequence). This clone came up once. This sequence originates from a human donor in a cohort sampled during active COVID-19. The sample taken for sequencing was peripheral blood. This chain uses TRBV27 with TRBJ1-1, with TRBD1 as a possible D gene (5 bases). The CDR3 spells CASSTMTVNTEAFF. CDR3 nucleotides: TGTGCCAGCAGCACGATGACAGTAAACACTGAAGCTTTCTTT.